One TCR beta chain is described in this entry. Original data processing: Nucleated cell number was recorded as an estimate derived from reference gene primer amplification. Produced via immunoSEQ multiplex PCR; TCRdb's table is partial and in-frame only. V, J and clone size were drawn from that table, and D and trimming were deduced from the DNA. The sample consists of 300,000 to 400,000 clones, around 91% of them appearing once. This sample is part of a study of blood T cell repertoires in COVID-19. Study background: The United States, Italy and Spain were the sources of the acute and convalescent COVID-19 samples. From T cells, B-cell-depleted T cells, or PBMCs came the material, which was cDNA or gDNA.

The CDR3 is 14 residues long. Germline V gene lookup returns CDR1 SGHAT and CDR2 FQNNGV. Trimming removed 3 bases from V and 2 bases from J, with 10 bases in between. This receptor was identified in a woman between 18 and 30 years old who had recovered from COVID-19. The chain uses TRBV11-2 and TRBJ2-5; a weak D match, TRBD1 (6 bases). The specimen sequenced was peripheral blood. CDR3 in amino acids: CASSLWGPQETQYF. For the CDR3, the DNA is TGTGCCAGCAGCTTGTGGGGGCCTCAAGAGACCCAGTACTTC.